This TCR beta chain was captured in a study of human T cells and chemical hapten exposure. Total RNA was isolated from whole blood that had not been fractionated. TCRdb redid the calling of the 5' RACE reads with MiXCR, one entry per CDR3 protein. The sample lists tens of thousands of distinct CDR3 sequences, around a sixth seen once, with almost 7% in the top ten. This sequence was found in a female donor in good health.

CDR3 region: CASSPPSRAPYNEQFF. CDR3 nucleotide sequence: TGTGCCAGCAGCCCCCCGTCGAGGGCCCCCTACAATGAGCAGTTCTTC. The chain is built from TRBV7-8 and TRBJ2-1; TRBD2 is a possible D gene (5 bases). Germline CDR1 SGHVS, CDR2 FQNEAQ. CDR3 size: 16 residues. The ends were cut back, 5 bases at V and 2 bases at J, with 16 bases in the middle.